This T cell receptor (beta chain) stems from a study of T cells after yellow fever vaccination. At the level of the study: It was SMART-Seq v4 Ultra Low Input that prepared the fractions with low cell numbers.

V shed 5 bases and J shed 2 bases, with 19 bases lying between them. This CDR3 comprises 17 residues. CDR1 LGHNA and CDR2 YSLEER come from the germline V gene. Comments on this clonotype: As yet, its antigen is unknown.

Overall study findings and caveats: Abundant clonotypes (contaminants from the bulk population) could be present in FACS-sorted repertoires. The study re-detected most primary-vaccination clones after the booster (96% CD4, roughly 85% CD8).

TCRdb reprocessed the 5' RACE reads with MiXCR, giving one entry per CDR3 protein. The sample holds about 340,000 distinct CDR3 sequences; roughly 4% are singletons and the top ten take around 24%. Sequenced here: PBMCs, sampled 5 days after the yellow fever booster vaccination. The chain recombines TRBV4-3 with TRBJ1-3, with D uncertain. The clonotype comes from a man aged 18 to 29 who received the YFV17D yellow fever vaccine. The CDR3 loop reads CASSLFQAAAAGNTIYF. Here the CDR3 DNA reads TGCGCCAGCAGCTTGTTTCAAGCGGCAGCGGCTGGAAACACCATATATTTT.